This T cell receptor (beta chain) was sequenced in a study of shared clonotypes between healthy human individuals. V lost 9 bases, J lost 1 base, and 6 bases stayed unmatched. The CDR3 extends over 13 amino acids. The germline CDR1 and CDR2 sequences are MNHEY and SMNVEV (reference sequence). The data were produced by immunoSEQ multiplex PCR, yet TCRdb's version contains in-frame clones alone and is incomplete. The data contain over 1.4 million clones, around 97% of them singletons. This TCR was recovered from a man aged 25-40 years in good health. Sequenced sample: naive CD4+ T cells sorted from blood. Subset described: CD45RA+ positively selected. The chain is built from TRBV27 and TRBJ2-7; TRBD2 aligns across 7 bases. The chain's CDR3 is CARGDYTSYEQYF. The CDR3 DNA follows: TGTGCCAGAGGGGACTACACATCCTACGAGCAGTACTTC.